The rows below give T cell receptor beta chains drawn from one sample of a study of CD8 T cells in ankylosing spondylitis. One entry per CDR3 protein, called by TCRdb with MiXCR from the 5' RACE reads. Of about 420,000 distinct CDR3 sequences detected, more than 20% appear once; the ten largest clones hold roughly 16%. Sequencing was carried out using blood, either unsorted or a sorted T cell fraction (not recorded which). The receptors were sampled from a male donor with ankylosing spondylitis. CDR3s include the opening cysteine and the closing phenylalanine or tryptophan. The D gene is left open where the match is weak. The size field is filled for only some rows; it gives once, few, many or a size class.

d_call | clone_size | j_call | v_call | cdr3_aa | cdr3_nt
TRBD2 | . | TRBJ2-2 | TRBV5-1 | CASSSGLAGHGELFF | TGCGCCAGCAGCTCGGGACTAGCGGGACACGGGGAGCTGTTTTTT
TRBD1 | few | TRBJ1-5 | TRBV29-1 | CSVSGGAGNQPQHF | TGCAGCGTTTCAGGGGGCGCGGGCAATCAGCCCCAGCATTTT
. | . | TRBJ2-7 | TRBV5-1 | CASSLARFREQYF | TGCGCCAGCAGCTTGGCTCGGTTTCGGGAGCAGTACTTC
. | few | TRBJ1-5 | TRBV6-2/TRBV6-3 | CASSYQTGSNQPQHF | TGTGCCAGCAGTTACCAAACAGGGAGCAATCAGCCCCAGCATTTT
. | . | TRBJ1-5 | TRBV27 | CASSLNRASNQPQHF | TGTGCCAGCAGTTTGAACAGGGCCTCAAATCAGCCCCAGCATTTT
TRBD2 | . | TRBJ2-5 | TRBV15 | CATSRDPQGAGGSGTQYF | TGTGCCACCAGCAGAGATCCCCAGGGCGCGGGAGGATCTGGGACCCAGTACTTC
. | few | TRBJ1-1 | TRBV12-5 | CASGPPQGGSEAFF | TGTGCTAGTGGCCCCCCGCAGGGAGGCTCTGAAGCTTTCTTT
. | few | TRBJ1-1 | TRBV28 | CASSRRGYTEAFF | TGTGCCAGCAGTCGGCGGGGGTACACTGAAGCTTTCTTT
TRBD1 | many | TRBJ2-7 | TRBV7-6 | CASSLETGGYEQYF | TGTGCCAGCAGCTTAGAGACAGGGGGCTACGAGCAGTACTTC
TRBD2 | few | TRBJ2-1 | TRBV6-2/TRBV6-3 | CASSRPSGRVGNEQFF | TGTGCCAGCAGCCGCCCTAGCGGGAGGGTAGGAAATGAGCAGTTCTTC
. | . | TRBJ2-3 | TRBV11-1 | CASTFPGPSTDTQYF | TGTGCCAGCACCTTCCCGGGACCTAGCACAGATACGCAGTATTTT
. | . | TRBJ2-5 | TRBV3-1 | CASSQGQVGTQYF | TGTGCCAGCAGCCAAGGCCAAGTTGGGACCCAGTACTTC
. | . | TRBJ2-1 | TRBV5-1 | CASSSGVGNEQFF | TGCGCCAGCAGCTCGGGAGTAGGGAATGAGCAGTTCTTC
. | once | TRBJ1-1 | TRBV7-9 | CASSLVEQGNTEAFF | TGTGCCAGCAGCTTAGTGGAACAGGGGAACACTGAAGCTTTCTTT
. | . | TRBJ1-5 | TRBV11-2 | CASSLTYNTVRSNQPQHF | TGTGCCAGCAGCTTAACCTACAATACGGTTCGTAGCAATCAGCCCCAGCATTTT
. | many | TRBJ1-1 | TRBV7-3 | CASSLSRNTEAFF | TGTGCCAGCAGCTTAAGTAGGAACACTGAAGCTTTCTTT
. | few | TRBJ1-1 | TRBV2 | CASSELPNTEAFF | TGTGCCAGCAGTGAACTACCGAACACTGAAGCTTTCTTT
. | once | TRBJ1-3 | TRBV11-2 | CASSLGVQPPDTGNTIYF | TGTGCCAGCAGCTTAGGGGTCCAGCCACCAGATACTGGAAACACCATATATTTT
. | . | TRBJ1-3 | TRBV3-1 | CASSQGRNSGNTIYF | TGTGCCAGCAGCCAAGGGAGAAACTCTGGAAACACCATATATTTT
. | few | TRBJ1-6 | TRBV20-1 | CSALSLGSSYNSPLHF | TGCAGTGCTTTGTCCCTCGGGAGCTCCTATAATTCACCCCTCCACTTT
TRBD2 | . | TRBJ2-3 | TRBV9 | CASRATSGSPDTQYF | TGTGCCAGCCGAGCTACTAGCGGGAGTCCAGATACGCAGTATTTT
. | . | TRBJ1-5 | TRBV20-1 | CSARGRNQPQHF | TGCAGTGCTAGAGGTAGAAATCAGCCCCAGCATTTT
TRBD2 | . | TRBJ2-5 | TRBV20-1 | CSAALAGGQQETQYF | TGCAGTGCTGCACTAGCGGGAGGGCAACAAGAGACCCAGTACTTC
. | few | TRBJ1-1 | TRBV10-3 | CAISEMIQGSEAFF | TGTGCCATCAGTGAGATGATACAGGGCTCTGAAGCTTTCTTT
. | . | TRBJ1-5 | TRBV2 | CASSEARGTQPQHF | TGTGCCAGCAGTGAAGCGCGGGGGACCCAGCCCCAGCATTTT
. | many | TRBJ2-1 | TRBV2 | CASSPSSYNEQFF | TGTGCCAGCAGTCCTAGTTCCTACAATGAGCAGTTCTTC
TRBD1 | many | TRBJ2-7 | TRBV5-1 | CASSLEGTGISEQYF | TGCGCCAGCAGCTTGGAGGGGACAGGGATCTCCGAGCAGTACTTC
TRBD2 | . | TRBJ2-1 | TRBV5-1 | CASSPRLANYNEQFF | TGCGCCAGCAGCCCGAGACTAGCGAACTACAATGAGCAGTTCTTC
. | many | TRBJ1-2 | TRBV5-1 | CASRQRGATNYGYTF | TGCGCCAGCCGGCAAAGGGGGGCCACAAACTATGGCTACACCTTC
. | . | TRBJ2-1 | TRBV4-1 | CASSQVRSRDPGYNEQFF | TGCGCCAGCAGCCAAGTAAGAAGTCGTGATCCCGGGTACAATGAGCAGTTCTTC
. | few | TRBJ1-5 | TRBV2 | CASSEIRGHQPQHF | TGTGCCAGCAGTGAGATCAGGGGCCATCAGCCCCAGCATTTT
. | . | TRBJ2-6 | TRBV29-1 | CSVGMSGGANVLTF | TGCAGCGTTGGAATGAGCGGTGGGGCCAACGTCCTGACTTTC
TRBD2 | many | TRBJ2-3 | TRBV5-1 | CASSLVETGGLTDTQYF | TGCGCCAGCAGCTTGGTAGAGACGGGAGGTCTGACAGATACGCAGTATTTT
TRBD1 | . | TRBJ2-7 | TRBV7-9 | CASSLWTGLTYEQYF | TGTGCCAGCAGCCTTTGGACAGGGTTGACCTACGAGCAGTACTTC
. | . | TRBJ1-5 | TRBV3-1 | CASSQGGVGQDQPQHF | TGTGCCAGCAGTCAGGGAGGTGTGGGGCAGGATCAGCCCCAGCATTTT
. | many | TRBJ1-3 | TRBV12-3/TRBV12-4 | CASSLVLPVSGNTIYF | TGTGCCAGCAGTCTTGTCCTCCCGGTCTCTGGAAACACCATATATTTT